A selection of T cell receptor beta chains follows, all from one sample in a study of T-cell reconstitution after alpha-beta-depleted transplantation in children. TCRdb re-analysed the PCR reads in MiXCR, keeping a single row per CDR3 protein. The table has about 580,000 distinct CDR3 sequences, more than 20% seen once. Sample: PBMCs, mostly from graft donor cells, taken 360 days after TCRalphabeta/CD19-depleted stem cell transplant. The receptors originated from a boy younger than two who had a stem cell transplant for acute myeloid leukemia, so the T cells may come from the graft donor. Both conserved end residues are part of each CDR3. D genes are given only for firm matches. Clone size appears in some rows only: once, few, many, or a class for an expanded clone.

d_gene	abundance	j_gene	v_gene	CDR3aa	CDR3nt
TRBD2	few	TRBJ2-5	TRBV24-1	CATSAAGEETQYF	TGTGCCACCAGTGCAGCGGGGGAAGAGACCCAGTACTTC
TRBD1	few	TRBJ2-5	TRBV20-1	CSATGQGQETQYF	TGCAGTGCTACCGGACAGGGGCAGGAGACCCAGTACTTC
.	few	TRBJ1-3	TRBV12-3/TRBV12-4	CASSPGGASGNTIYF	TGTGCCAGCAGCCCTGGTGGGGCCTCTGGAAACACCATATATTTT
.	.	TRBJ2-6	TRBV4-2	CASSQRAVGANVLTF	TGTGCCAGCAGCCAGCGGGCCGTTGGGGCCAACGTCCTGACTTTC
.	many	TRBJ2-1	TRBV3-1	CASSQASLYNEQFF	TGTGCCAGCAGCCAGGCTAGCCTCTACAATGAGCAGTTCTTC
.	.	TRBJ1-5	TRBV27	CASAGGRWDQPQHF	TGTGCCAGCGCGGGGGGGCGATGGGATCAGCCCCAGCATTTT
TRBD1	few	TRBJ1-2	TRBV25-1	CASGQGDGYTF	TGTGCCAGCGGACAGGGCGATGGCTACACCTTC
.	.	TRBJ1-1	TRBV3-1	CASSRYVGLGTEAFF	TGTGCCAGCAGCCGTTATGTGGGGCTTGGGACTGAAGCTTTCTTT
TRBD1	.	TRBJ1-1	TRBV6-5	CASSYSTGAITEAFF	TGTGCCAGCAGTTACTCGACAGGGGCGATCACTGAAGCTTTCTTT
.	.	TRBJ2-3	TRBV14	CASSQEGNQQYF	TGTGCCAGCAGCCAAGAAGGAAACCAGCAGTATTTT
TRBD1	.	TRBJ2-3	TRBV27	CATGIPGQGPDTQYF	TGTGCCACCGGAATACCGGGACAGGGACCAGATACGCAGTATTTT
TRBD1	few	TRBJ1-6	TRBV3-1	CASSPQGAQGNSPLHF	TGTGCCAGCAGCCCTCAGGGGGCGCAGGGGAATTCACCCCTCCACTTT
.	few	TRBJ1-1	TRBV5-8	CASRTSGRTGTEAFF	TGTGCCAGCAGGACCTCTGGCCGAACGGGCACTGAAGCTTTCTTT